In this sample, the clone carrying this TCR beta chain turned up many times. Its antigen is currently unknown. The sample belongs to a study of T cells after yellow fever vaccination. On the study more broadly: Libraries from low-cell-number fractions were prepared with the SMART-Seq v4 Ultra Low Input RNA kit.

The CDR3 sequence is 13 residues long. Deletions cut 6 bases from V and 4 bases from J, with 12 bases between. Notes on the study in general: One caveat is that FACS-sorted repertoires could contain abundant clonotypes contaminating from the bulk population. A limited proportion of clonotypes was detected within both the CD4 and CD8 compartments.

Researchers made TCR cDNA using 5'RACE template switching, and this step added a universal primer site and UMIs. A single record per CDR3 protein comes from TCRdb applying MiXCR to the 5' RACE reads. The sample carries a few hundred thousand distinct CDR3 sequences, roughly 8.7% recorded once. V is TRBV12-3 or TRBV12-4 and J is TRBJ2-5; tentative D call: TRBD2 (6 bases). The clonotype was recovered from a young man who received the YFV17D yellow fever vaccine. This specimen was CD4+ T cells sorted from PBMCs, taken 5 days after the yellow fever booster vaccination. The chain's CDR3 is CASRPGGVETQYF. The CDR3 DNA is TGTGCCAGCAGGCCTGGCGGGGTAGAGACCCAGTACTTC.